This record covers a single T cell receptor beta chain. The antigen remains unidentified. The sample originates from a study of cytomegalovirus exposure and HLA in healthy donors. Study context: A subsequent analysis stated that the roughly 130 validation repertoires were run on the same platform as the approximately 700 first-cohort repertoires.

Study-wide points: TCR beta chains numbering under 200 were designated cytomegalovirus-associated.

This table comes from immunoSEQ multiplex PCR, and its TCRdb copy is limited to in-frame clones, with some not included. The table shows 160,000 or so clones, with approximately 88% occurring only once. The V gene lost 1 base and the J gene lost 7 bases, with 16 bases spanning the gap. Germline CDR1 reads MNHEY; CDR2 reads SMNVEV (reference sequence). This CDR3 has 15 amino acids. V and J are TRBV27 and TRBJ2-5; possibly TRBD2 for D (7 bases). The clonotype originates from a man in his thirties or forties in good health and CMV-seropositive. The sample taken for sequencing was PBMCs. The CDR3 is CASSLYPRGEGTQYF. The CDR3 DNA reads as TGTGCCAGCAGTTTATACCCTAGGGGGGAGGGGACCCAGTACTTC.